The T cell receptor (beta chain) under discussion was sequenced for a study of cytomegalovirus exposure and HLA in healthy donors. The study, taken as a whole, reports: Apparent HLA restriction characterized most CMV-associated TCR beta chains in a later analysis.

It was with 60 Vbeta and 13 Jbeta primers that the PCR ran. Clones were read by immunoSEQ multiplex PCR, and TCRdb kept only the in-frame ones, dropping some. The sample totals some 150,000 clones. Germline CDR1 and CDR2: SGHRS and YFSETQ. Losses at the gene ends were 2 bases for V and 12 bases for J; bases not matched to a gene: 8. The CDR3 sequence is 15 residues long. Points on this clone: Antigen: not known.

The chain recombines TRBV5-1 with TRBJ2-1; TRBD2 agrees at 13 bases. The sequencing sample was made of PBMCs. The receptor was derived from a middle-aged man in good health and CMV-seronegative. The CDR3 sequence: CASSLLAGGPSPQFF. The DNA of the CDR3 is TGCGCCAGCAGCTTACTAGCGGGGGGGCCGTCTCCGCAGTTCTTC.